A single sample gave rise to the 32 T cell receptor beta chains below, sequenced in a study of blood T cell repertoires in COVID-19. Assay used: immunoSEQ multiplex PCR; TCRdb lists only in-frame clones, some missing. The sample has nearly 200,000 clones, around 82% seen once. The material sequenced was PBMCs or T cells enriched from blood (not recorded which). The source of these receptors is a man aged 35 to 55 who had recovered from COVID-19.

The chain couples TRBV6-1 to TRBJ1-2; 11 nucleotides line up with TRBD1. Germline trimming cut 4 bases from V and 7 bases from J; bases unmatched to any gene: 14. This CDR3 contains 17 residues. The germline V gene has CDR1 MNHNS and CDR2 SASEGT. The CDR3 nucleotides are TGTGCCAGCAGTGGACCAGGAGGGACAGGGGGTCCTGGTGGCTACACCTTC. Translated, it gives CASSGPGGTGGPGGYTF.

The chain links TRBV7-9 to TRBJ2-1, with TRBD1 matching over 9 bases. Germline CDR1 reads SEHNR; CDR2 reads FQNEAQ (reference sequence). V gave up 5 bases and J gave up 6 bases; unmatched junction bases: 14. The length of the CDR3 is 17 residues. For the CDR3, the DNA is TGTGCCAGCAGCACCCAATACAGGGGGCAAAGGGGCAATGAGCAGTTCTTC. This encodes CASSTQYRGQRGNEQFF.

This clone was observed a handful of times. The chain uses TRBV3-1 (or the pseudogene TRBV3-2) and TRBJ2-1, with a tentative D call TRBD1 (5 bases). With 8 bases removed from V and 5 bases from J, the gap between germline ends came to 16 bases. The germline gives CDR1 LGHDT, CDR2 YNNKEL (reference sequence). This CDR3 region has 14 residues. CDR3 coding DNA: TGTGCCAGCGGTCGTAGGGGCGGACACAATGAGCAGTTCTTC. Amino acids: CASGRRGGHNEQFF.

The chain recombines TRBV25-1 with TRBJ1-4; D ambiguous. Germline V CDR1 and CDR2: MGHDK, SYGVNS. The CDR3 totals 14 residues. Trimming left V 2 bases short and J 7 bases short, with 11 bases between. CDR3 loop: CASSERGLFEKLFF. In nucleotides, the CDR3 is TGTGCCAGCAGTGAACGAGGATTGTTTGAAAAACTGTTTTTT.

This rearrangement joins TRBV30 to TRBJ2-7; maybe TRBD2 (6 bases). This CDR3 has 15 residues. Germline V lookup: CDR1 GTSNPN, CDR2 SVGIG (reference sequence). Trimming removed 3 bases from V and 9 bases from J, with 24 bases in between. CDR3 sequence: CAWRPRQRGGNGQYF. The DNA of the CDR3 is TGTGCCTGGAGGCCCAGACAACGGGGAGGTAATGGGCAGTACTTC. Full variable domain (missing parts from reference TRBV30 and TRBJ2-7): SQTIHQWPATLVQPVGSPLSLECTVEGTSNPNLYWYRQAAGRGLQLLFYSVGIGQISSEVPQNLSASRPQDRQFILSSKKLLLSDSGFYLCAWRPRQRGGNGQYFGPGTRLTVT.

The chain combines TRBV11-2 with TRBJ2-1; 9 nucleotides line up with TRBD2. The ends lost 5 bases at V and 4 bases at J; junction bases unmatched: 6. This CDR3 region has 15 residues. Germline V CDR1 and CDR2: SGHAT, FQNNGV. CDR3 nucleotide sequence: TGTGCCAGCAGCCGAAAAGCGGGGGGTTACAATGAGCAGTTCTTC. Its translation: CASSRKAGGYNEQFF.

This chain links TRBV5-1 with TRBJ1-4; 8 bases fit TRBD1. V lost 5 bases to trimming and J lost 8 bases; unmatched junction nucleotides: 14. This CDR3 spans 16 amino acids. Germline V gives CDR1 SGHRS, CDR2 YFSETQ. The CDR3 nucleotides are TGCGCCAGCAGTTTTTCAGGGGGCGCGGGTTTGGAAAAACTGTTTTTT. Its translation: CASSFSGGAGLEKLFF.

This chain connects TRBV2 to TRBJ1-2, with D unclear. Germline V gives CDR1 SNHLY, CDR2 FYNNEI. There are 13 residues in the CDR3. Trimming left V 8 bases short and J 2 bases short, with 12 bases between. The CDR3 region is CASLQRQNYGYTF. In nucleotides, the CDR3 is TGTGCCAGCCTACAACGACAAAACTATGGCTACACCTTC.

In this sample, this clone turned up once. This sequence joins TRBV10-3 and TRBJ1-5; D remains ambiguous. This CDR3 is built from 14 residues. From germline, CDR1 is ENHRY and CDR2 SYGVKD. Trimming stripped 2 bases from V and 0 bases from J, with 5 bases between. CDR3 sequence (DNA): TGTGCCATCAGTGAGACAGATAGCAATCAGCCCCAGCATTTT. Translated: CAISETDSNQPQHF.

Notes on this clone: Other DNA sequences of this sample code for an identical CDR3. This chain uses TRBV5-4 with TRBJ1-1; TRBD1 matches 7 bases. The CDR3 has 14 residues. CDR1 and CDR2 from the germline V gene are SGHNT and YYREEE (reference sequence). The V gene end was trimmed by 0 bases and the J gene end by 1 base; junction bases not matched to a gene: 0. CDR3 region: CASSLDRGNTEAFF. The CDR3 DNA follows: TGTGCCAGCAGCTTGGACAGGGGGAACACTGAAGCTTTCTTT.

The CDR3 region is CASSTPGTGRSYEQYF. The CDR3 DNA sequence: TGTGCCAGCAGTACCCCCGGGACAGGACGCTCCTACGAGCAGTACTTC. V usage is TRBV27 and J usage is TRBJ2-7; 8 bases match TRBD1. The V gene end was trimmed by 5 bases and the J gene end by 0 bases; junction bases not matched to a gene: 9. The CDR3 has 16 amino acids. Per the germline V gene, CDR1 is MNHEY and CDR2 is SMNVEV (reference sequence).

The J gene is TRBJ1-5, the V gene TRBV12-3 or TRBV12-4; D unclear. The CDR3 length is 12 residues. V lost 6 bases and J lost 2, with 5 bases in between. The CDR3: CASRRGNQPQHF. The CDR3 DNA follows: TGTGCCAGCAGAAGAGGCAATCAGCCCCAGCATTTT.

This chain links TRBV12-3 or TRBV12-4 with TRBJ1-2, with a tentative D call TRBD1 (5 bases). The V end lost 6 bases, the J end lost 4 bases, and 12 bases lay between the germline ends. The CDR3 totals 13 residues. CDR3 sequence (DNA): TGTGCCAGCAGCCGTAGGACATCCTATGGCTACACCTTC. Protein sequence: CASSRRTSYGYTF.

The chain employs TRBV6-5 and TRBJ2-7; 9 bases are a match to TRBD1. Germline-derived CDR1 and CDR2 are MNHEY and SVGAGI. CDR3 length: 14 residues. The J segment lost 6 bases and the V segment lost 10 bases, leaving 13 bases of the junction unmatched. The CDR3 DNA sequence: TGTGCCATCGACGCCTCCGGGACAGGGTTCGAGCAGTACTTC. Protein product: CAIDASGTGFEQYF.

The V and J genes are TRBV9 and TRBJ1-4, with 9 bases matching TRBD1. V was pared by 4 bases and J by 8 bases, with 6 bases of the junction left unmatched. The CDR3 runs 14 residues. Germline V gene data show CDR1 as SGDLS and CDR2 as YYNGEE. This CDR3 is CASSRDRAGEKLFF. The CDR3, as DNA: TGTGCCAGCAGCCGGGACAGGGCAGGGGAAAAACTGTTTTTT.

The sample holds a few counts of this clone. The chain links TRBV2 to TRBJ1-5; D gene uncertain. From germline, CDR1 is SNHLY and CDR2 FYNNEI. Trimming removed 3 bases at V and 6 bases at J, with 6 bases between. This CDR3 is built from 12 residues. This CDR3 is CASSEAGQPQHF. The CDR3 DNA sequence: TGTGCCAGCAGTGAGGCGGGTCAGCCCCAGCATTTT.

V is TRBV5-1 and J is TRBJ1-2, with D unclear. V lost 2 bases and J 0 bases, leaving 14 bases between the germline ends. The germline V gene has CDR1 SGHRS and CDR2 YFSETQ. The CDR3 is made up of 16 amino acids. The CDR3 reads CASSFEGRSANYGYTF. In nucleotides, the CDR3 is TGCGCCAGCAGCTTTGAGGGAAGATCAGCTAACTATGGCTACACCTTC.

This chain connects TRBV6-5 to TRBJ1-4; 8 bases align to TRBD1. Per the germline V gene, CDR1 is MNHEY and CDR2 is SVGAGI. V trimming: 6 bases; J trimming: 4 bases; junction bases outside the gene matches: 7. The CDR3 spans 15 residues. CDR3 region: CASSSGQGLNEKLFF. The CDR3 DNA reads TGTGCCAGCAGCTCCGGACAGGGCCTTAATGAAAAACTGTTTTTT.

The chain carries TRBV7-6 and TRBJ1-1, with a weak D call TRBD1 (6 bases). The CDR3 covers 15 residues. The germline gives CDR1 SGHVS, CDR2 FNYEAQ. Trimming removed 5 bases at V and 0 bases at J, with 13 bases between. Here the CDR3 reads CASSPRTEMNTEAFF. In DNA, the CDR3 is TGTGCCAGCAGCCCTAGGACAGAAATGAACACTGAAGCTTTCTTT.

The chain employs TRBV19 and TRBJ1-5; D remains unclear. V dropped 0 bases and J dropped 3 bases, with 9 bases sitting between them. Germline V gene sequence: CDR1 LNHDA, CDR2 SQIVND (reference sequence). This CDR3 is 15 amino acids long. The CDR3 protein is CASSIDQGANQPQHF. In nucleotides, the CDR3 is TGTGCCAGTAGTATAGATCAAGGAGCCAATCAGCCCCAGCATTTT.

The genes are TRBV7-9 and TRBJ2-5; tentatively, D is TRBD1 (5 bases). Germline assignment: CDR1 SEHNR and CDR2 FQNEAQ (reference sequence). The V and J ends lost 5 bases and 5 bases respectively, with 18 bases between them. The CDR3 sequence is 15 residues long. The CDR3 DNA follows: TGTGCCAGCAGCCCCAAGCTCAGGGTATCTGAGACCCAGTACTTC. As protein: CASSPKLRVSETQYF.

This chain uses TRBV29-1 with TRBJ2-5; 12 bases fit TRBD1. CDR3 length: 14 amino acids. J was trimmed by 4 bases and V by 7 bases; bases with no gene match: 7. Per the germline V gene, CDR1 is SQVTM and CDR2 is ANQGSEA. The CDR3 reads CSGVGQGAPETQYF. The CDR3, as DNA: TGCAGCGGGGTGGGACAGGGGGCCCCAGAGACCCAGTACTTC.

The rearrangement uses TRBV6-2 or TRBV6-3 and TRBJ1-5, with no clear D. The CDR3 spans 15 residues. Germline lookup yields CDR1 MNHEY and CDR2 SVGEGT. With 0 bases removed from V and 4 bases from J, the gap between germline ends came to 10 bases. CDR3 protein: CASSYSGRENQPQHF. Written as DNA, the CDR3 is TGTGCCAGCAGTTACTCCGGACGGGAGAATCAGCCCCAGCATTTT.

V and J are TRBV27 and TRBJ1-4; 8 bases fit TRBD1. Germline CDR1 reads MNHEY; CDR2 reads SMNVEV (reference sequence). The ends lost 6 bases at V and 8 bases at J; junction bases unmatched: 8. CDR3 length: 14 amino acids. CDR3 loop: CASSTGQDIEKLFF. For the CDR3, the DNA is TGTGCCAGCAGCACGGGACAGGATATCGAAAAACTGTTTTTT.

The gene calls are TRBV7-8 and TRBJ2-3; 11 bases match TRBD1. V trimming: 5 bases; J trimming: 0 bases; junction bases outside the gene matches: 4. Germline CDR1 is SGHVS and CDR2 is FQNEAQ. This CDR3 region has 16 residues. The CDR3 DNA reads TGTGCCAGCAGCCTAAGGACAGGGGGCAGCACAGATACGCAGTATTTT. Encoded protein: CASSLRTGGSTDTQYF.

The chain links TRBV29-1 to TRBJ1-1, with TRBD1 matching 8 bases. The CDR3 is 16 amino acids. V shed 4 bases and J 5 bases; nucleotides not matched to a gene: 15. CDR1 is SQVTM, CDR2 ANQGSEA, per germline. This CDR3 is CSVAGEAGGAGTEAFF. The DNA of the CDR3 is TGCAGCGTTGCGGGTGAGGCAGGGGGCGCGGGGACTGAAGCTTTCTTT.

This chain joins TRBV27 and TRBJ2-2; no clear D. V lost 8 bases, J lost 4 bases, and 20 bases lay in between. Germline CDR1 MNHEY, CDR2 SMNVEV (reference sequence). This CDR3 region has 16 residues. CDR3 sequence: CASEGPGDGSTGELFF. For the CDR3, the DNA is TGTGCCAGCGAAGGTCCCGGAGATGGTAGCACCGGGGAGCTGTTTTTT.

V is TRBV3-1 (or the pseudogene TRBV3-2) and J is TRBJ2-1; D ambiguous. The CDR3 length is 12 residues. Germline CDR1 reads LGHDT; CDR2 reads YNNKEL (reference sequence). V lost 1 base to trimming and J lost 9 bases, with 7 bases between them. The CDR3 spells CASSQARGEQFF. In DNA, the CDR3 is TGTGCCAGCAGCCAAGCCCGCGGTGAGCAGTTCTTC.

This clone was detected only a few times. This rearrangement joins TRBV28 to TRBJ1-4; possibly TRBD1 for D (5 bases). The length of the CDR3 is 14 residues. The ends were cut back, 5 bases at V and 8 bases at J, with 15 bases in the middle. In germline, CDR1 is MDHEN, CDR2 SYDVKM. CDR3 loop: CASSRDSGLEKLFF. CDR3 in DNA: TGTGCCAGCAGTCGCGACAGTGGGTTAGAAAAACTGTTTTTT.

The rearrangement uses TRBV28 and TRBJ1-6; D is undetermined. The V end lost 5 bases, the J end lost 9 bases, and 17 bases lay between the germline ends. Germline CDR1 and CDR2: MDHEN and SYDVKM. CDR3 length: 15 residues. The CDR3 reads CASSPGGGLGSPLHF. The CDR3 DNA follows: TGTGCCAGCAGTCCAGGCGGAGGTCTGGGTTCACCCCTCCACTTT.

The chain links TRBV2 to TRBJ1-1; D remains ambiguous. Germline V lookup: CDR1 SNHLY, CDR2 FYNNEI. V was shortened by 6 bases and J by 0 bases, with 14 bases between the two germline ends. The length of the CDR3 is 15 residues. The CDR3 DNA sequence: TGTGCCAGCAGACGACGTGCGGGGATGAACACTGAAGCTTTCTTT. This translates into CASRRRAGMNTEAFF.

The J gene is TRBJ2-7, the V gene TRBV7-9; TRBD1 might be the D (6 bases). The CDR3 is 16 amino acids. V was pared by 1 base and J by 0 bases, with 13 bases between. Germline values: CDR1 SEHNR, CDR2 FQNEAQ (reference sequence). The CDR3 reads CASSLVTGRTSYEQYF. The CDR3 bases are TGTGCCAGCAGCTTAGTCACAGGGCGTACCTCCTACGAGCAGTACTTC.